Below are 15 T cell receptor beta chains sequenced from a single sample in a study of blood T cell repertoires in COVID-19. The repertoire was sequenced with immunoSEQ multiplex PCR; TCRdb's copy has only in-frame clones and lacks some. The data hold roughly 160,000 clones, with 86% observed a single time. Sequenced sample: peripheral blood. All receptors come from a man aged 18 to 30 with acute or convalescent COVID-19.

This clone was observed a few times. The rearrangement joins TRBV7-8 to TRBJ2-7; D gene uncertain. This CDR3 comprises 13 residues. V was shortened by 3 bases and J by 2 bases, with 8 bases between the two germline ends. Per germline, CDR1 SGHVS and CDR2 FQNEAQ. The CDR3 loop is CASSFSTTYEQYV. In DNA, the CDR3 is TGTGCCAGCAGCTTTTCCACTACCTACGAGCAGTACGTC.

This sequence joins TRBV5-6 and TRBJ2-7; D is perhaps TRBD1 (6 bases). Germline CDR1 SGHDT, CDR2 YYEEEE. The CDR3 loop spans 14 amino acids. V gave up 0 bases and J gave up 3 bases, with 10 bases separating them. This CDR3 reads CASSLAGQLYEQYV. DNA of the CDR3: TGTGCCAGCAGCTTGGCAGGACAGCTCTACGAGCAGTACGTC.

V and J are TRBV19 and TRBJ2-2; D might be TRBD1 (6 bases). The V gene's germline CDR1 is LNHDA and CDR2 SQIVND (reference sequence). Trimming shortened V by 6 bases and J by 8 bases, and 16 bases separated the two germline ends. The CDR3 length is 14 residues. CDR3 region: CASSSSGGLGELFF. The CDR3 nucleotides read TGTGCCAGTAGCTCCTCTGGGGGCTTGGGGGAGCTGTTTTTT.

The J gene is TRBJ1-5, the V gene TRBV12-3 or TRBV12-4, with unresolved D. V was trimmed by 1 base and J by 8 bases, leaving 9 bases between them. The CDR3 is 13 amino acids. Here the CDR3 reads CASSLVGVKPQHF. The CDR3, as DNA: TGTGCCAGCAGTTTAGTGGGAGTAAAGCCCCAGCATTTT.

This sequence joins TRBV28 and TRBJ1-5; no clear D. The CDR3 runs 16 residues. The V gene's germline CDR1 is MDHEN and CDR2 SYDVKM. Trimming took off 0 bases at V and 0 bases at J, with 9 bases between the two ends. This chain's CDR3 is CASSLWAVNSNQPQHF. The CDR3 nucleotides read TGTGCCAGCAGTTTATGGGCTGTTAATAGCAATCAGCCCCAGCATTTT. The variable domain in full, with the rest retrieved from reference TRBV28 and TRBJ1-5, is DVKVTQSSRYLVKRTGEKVFLECVQDMDHENMFWYRQDPGLGLRLIYFSYDVKMKEKGDIPEGYSVSREKKERFSLILESASTNQTSMYLCASSLWAVNSNQPQHFGDGTRLSIL.

The genes are TRBV4-2 and TRBJ1-6, with 7 positions matching TRBD1. In germline, CDR1 is LGHNA, CDR2 YNFKEQ. The CDR3 is made up of 17 amino acids. With 3 bases clipped from V and 5 bases from J, the junction kept 10 bases outside the gene matches. The CDR3 sequence is CASSQHQGEMDNSPLHF. CDR3 DNA: TGTGCCAGCAGCCAGCACCAGGGGGAAATGGATAATTCACCCCTCCACTTT.

This clone was observed a handful of times. The chain employs TRBV30 and TRBJ1-6; no reliable D call. Looked up from germline, CDR1 is GTSNPN and CDR2 is SVGIG (reference sequence). Trimming stripped 5 bases from V and 6 bases from J, with 8 bases between. The CDR3 consists of 12 residues. This chain's CDR3 is CAWGRTNSPLHF. The DNA of the CDR3 is TGTGCCTGGGGTAGAACTAATTCACCCCTCCACTTT.

This clone has only one observation. The chain couples TRBV6-4 to TRBJ1-2; perhaps TRBD1 as D (5 bases). Trimming stripped 5 bases from V and 2 bases from J, with 6 bases between. This CDR3 contains 12 residues. Germline V gene data show CDR1 as MRHNA and CDR2 as SNTAGT. CDR3 bases: TGTGCCAGCAGTCGGGGGAACTATGGCTACACCTTC. Protein: CASSRGNYGYTF.

The chain joins TRBV5-8 to TRBJ2-7, with a possible D match to TRBD2 (6 bases). From germline, CDR1 is SGHTS and CDR2 YDEGEE. Trimming removed 0 bases from V and 4 bases from J, with 11 bases in between. CDR3 size: 14 residues. For the CDR3, the DNA is TGTGCCAGCAGCTTGGGGGGGGTAGGGTACGAGCAGTACTTC. Amino acid sequence: CASSLGGVGYEQYF.

The J gene is TRBJ1-5, the V gene TRBV2, with 10 positions matching TRBD1. The CDR3 has 15 residues. V dropped 6 bases and J dropped 4; count of bases not matched to a gene: 6. CDR1 is SNHLY, CDR2 FYNNEI, per germline. The CDR3 nucleotides are TGTGCCAGCAGGGCGTTGGGACAGGGGAATCAGCCCCAGCATTTT. Protein sequence: CASRALGQGNQPQHF.

V usage is TRBV2 and J usage is TRBJ1-1; D is ambiguous. Germline CDR1 SNHLY, CDR2 FYNNEI. There are 15 residues in the CDR3. Deletions cut 10 bases from V and 0 bases from J, with 18 bases between. The CDR3 DNA is TGTGCCACCACCCGCCGGAGCATAATGAACACTGAAGCTTTCTTT. Protein: CATTRRSIMNTEAFF.

This chain's CDR3 is CASSQGTGAYEQYV. The CDR3 DNA sequence: TGTGCCAGCAGCCAAGGGACAGGGGCCTACGAGCAGTACGTC. The chain has TRBV3-1 (or the pseudogene TRBV3-2) and TRBJ2-7, with 9 positions matching TRBD1. Germline V gene lookup returns CDR1 LGHDT and CDR2 YNNKEL (reference sequence). This CDR3 is 14 amino acids long. Losses at the gene ends were 1 base for V and 2 bases for J; bases not matched to a gene: 0.

V and J are TRBV6-1 and TRBJ1-1, with 9 bases aligning to TRBD1. The germline V gene has CDR1 MNHNS and CDR2 SASEGT. V was clipped by 2 bases and J by 5 bases; unmatched bases: 3. There are 14 residues in the CDR3. CDR3: CASSEYRGPTEAFF. DNA for the CDR3: TGTGCCAGCAGTGAATACAGGGGGCCGACTGAAGCTTTCTTT.

This chain uses TRBV5-1 with TRBJ1-2, with 8 positions matching TRBD1. This CDR3 contains 16 residues. V lost 0 bases to trimming and J lost 1 base; unmatched junction nucleotides: 5. Germline CDR1 is SGHRS and CDR2 is YFSETQ. The CDR3 region is CASSLVGQGINYGYTF. The CDR3 DNA is TGCGCCAGCAGCTTGGTTGGACAGGGAATTAACTATGGCTACACCTTC.

The chain has TRBV10-2 and TRBJ1-4; D is possibly TRBD1 (5 bases). CDR1 is WSHSY and CDR2 is SAAADI in the germline V gene. Trimming removed 7 bases at V and 4 bases at J, with 13 bases between. The CDR3 runs 14 residues. The CDR3 here is CASTGGRGNEKLFF. As DNA, the CDR3 is TGCGCCAGCACGGGGGGTAGAGGTAATGAAAAACTGTTTTTT.